The present TCR beta chain was sequenced within a study of blood T cell repertoires in COVID-19. Study at large: Material from acute and convalescent COVID-19 was sourced from the United States, Italy and Spain. T cells, B-cell-depleted T cells, or PBMCs supplied cDNA or gDNA.

Trimming cost V 6 bases and J 2 bases, with 11 bases left between them. The CDR3 is 13 amino acids. Germline V CDR1 and CDR2: MNHEY, SVGAGI. The authors' processing: It was from reference gene primer amplification that nucleated cell counts were estimated. Measured with immunoSEQ multiplex PCR; TCRdb has only the in-frame clones, and not every one. For V, J and clone size, that table is used; D and trimming come from the DNA. The data contain approximately 60,000 clones, 85% to 95% of them singletons. The receptor comes from a man between 70 and 80 years old with active COVID-19. The gene calls are TRBV6-5 and TRBJ2-7; D not resolved. The material sequenced was peripheral blood. CDR3: CASRPTQTYEQYV. In nucleotides, the CDR3 is TGTGCCAGCAGACCGACTCAGACCTACGAGCAGTACGTC.